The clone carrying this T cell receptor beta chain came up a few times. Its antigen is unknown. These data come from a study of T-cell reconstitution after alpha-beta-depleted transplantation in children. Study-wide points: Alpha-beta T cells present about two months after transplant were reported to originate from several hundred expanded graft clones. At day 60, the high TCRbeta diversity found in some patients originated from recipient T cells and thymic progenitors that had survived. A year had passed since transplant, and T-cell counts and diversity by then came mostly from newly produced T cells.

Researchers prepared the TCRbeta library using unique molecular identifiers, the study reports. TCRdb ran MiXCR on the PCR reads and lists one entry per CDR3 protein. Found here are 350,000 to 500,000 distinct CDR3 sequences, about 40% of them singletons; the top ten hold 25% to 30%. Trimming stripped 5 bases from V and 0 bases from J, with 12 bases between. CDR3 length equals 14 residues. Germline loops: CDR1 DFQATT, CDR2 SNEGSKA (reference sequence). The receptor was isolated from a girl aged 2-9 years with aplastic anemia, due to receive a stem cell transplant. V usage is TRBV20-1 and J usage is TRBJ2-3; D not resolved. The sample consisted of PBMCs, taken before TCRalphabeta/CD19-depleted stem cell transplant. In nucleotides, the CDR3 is TGCAGTGCTCCCGGAGACTCTAGCACAGATACGCAGTATTTT. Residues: CSAPGDSSTDTQYF.